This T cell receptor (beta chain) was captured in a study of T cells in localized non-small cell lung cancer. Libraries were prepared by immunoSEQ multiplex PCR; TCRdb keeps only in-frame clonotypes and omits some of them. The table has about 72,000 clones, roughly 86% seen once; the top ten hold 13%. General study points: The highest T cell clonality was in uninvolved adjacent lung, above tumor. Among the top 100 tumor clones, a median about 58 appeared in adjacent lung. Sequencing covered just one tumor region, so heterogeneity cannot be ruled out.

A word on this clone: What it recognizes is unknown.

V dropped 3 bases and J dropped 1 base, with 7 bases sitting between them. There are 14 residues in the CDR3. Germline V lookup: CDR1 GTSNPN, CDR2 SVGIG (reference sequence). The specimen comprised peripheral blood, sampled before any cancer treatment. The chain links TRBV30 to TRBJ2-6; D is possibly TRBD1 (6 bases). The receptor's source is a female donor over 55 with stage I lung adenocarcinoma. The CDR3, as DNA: TGTGCCTGGAGAAGGGGGTCTGGGGCCAACGTCCTGACTTTC. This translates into CAWRRGSGANVLTF.